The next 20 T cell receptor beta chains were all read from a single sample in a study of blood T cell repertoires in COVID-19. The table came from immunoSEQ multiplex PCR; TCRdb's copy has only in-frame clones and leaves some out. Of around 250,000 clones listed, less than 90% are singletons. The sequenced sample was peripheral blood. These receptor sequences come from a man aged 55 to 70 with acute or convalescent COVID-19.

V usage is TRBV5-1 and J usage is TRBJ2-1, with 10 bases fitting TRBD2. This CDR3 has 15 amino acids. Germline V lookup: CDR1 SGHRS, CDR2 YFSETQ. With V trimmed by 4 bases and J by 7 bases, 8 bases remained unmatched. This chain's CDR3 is CASSARSGRINEQFF. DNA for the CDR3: TGCGCCAGCAGCGCTCGTAGCGGGAGGATTAATGAGCAGTTCTTC.

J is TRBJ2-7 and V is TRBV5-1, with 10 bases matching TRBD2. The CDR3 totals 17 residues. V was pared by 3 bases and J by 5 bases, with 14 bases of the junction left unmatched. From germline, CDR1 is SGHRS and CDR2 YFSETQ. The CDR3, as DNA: TGCGCCAGCAGCTCGGATCTAGCGGGAGCCGGCCCCGACGAGCAGTACTTC. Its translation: CASSSDLAGAGPDEQYF.

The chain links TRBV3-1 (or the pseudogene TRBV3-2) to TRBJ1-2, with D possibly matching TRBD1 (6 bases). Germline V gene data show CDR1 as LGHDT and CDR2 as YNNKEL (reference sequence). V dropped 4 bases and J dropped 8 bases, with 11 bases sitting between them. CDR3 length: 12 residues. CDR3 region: CASSPGAEGYTF. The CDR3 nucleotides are TGTGCCAGCAGCCCAGGGGCCGAAGGCTACACCTTC.

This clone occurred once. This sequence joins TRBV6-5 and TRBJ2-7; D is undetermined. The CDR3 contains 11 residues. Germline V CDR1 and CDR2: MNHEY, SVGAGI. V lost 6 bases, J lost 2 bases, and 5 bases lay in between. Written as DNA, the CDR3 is TGTGCCAGCAGACAGACCTACGAGCAGTACTTC. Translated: CASRQTYEQYF.

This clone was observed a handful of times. Written as DNA, the CDR3 is TGTGCCAGCAGTTCCTCCCAACAGGGCCAGCCCCAGCATTTT. This sequence encodes CASSSSQQGQPQHF. The chain employs TRBV6-2 or TRBV6-3 and TRBJ1-5, with a possible D match to TRBD1 (6 bases). There are 14 residues in the CDR3. CDR1 is MNHEY, CDR2 SVGEGT, per germline. Trimming cost V 4 bases and J 7 bases, with 14 bases left between them.

CDR3 DNA: TGTGCCAGCAGCTGGGGGACAGGGACAGATCAGCCCCAGCATTTT. Translated, it gives CASSWGTGTDQPQHF. The gene calls are TRBV5-5 and TRBJ1-5, with 9 bases matching TRBD1. The CDR3 sequence is 15 residues long. Germline values: CDR1 SGHKS, CDR2 YYEKEE (reference sequence). Losses at the gene ends were 3 bases for V and 5 bases for J; bases not matched to a gene: 6.

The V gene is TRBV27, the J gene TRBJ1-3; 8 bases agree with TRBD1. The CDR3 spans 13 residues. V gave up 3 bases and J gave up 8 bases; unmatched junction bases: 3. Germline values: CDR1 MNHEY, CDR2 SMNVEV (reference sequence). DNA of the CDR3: TGTGCCAGCAGTTTGACAGGGGTTGACACCATATATTTT. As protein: CASSLTGVDTIYF.

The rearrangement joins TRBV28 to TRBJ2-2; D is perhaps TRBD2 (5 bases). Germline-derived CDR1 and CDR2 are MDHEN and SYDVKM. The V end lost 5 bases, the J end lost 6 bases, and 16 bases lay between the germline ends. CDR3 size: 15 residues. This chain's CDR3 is CASSPRAYQPGELFF. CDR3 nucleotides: TGTGCCAGCAGTCCGAGGGCCTACCAGCCCGGGGAGCTGTTTTTT.

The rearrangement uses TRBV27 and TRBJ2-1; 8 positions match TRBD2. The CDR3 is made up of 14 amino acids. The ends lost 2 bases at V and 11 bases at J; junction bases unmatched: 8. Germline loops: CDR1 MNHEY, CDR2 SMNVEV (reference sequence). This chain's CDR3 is CASSLRPGLVKQFF. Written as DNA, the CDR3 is TGTGCCAGCAGTTTAAGGCCGGGACTAGTCAAGCAGTTCTTC.

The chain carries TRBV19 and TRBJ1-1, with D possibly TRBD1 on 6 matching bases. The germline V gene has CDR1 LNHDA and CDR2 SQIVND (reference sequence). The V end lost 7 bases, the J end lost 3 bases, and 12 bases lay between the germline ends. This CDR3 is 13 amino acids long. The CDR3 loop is CASTRTAHTEAFF. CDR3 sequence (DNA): TGTGCCAGTACTCGGACAGCCCACACTGAAGCTTTCTTT.

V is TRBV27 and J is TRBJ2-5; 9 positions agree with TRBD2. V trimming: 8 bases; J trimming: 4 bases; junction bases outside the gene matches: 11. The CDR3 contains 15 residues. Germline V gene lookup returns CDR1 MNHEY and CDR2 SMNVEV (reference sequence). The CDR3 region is CASRSRGTSTETQYF. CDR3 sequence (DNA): TGTGCCAGCCGCTCCAGGGGGACTAGCACAGAGACCCAGTACTTC.

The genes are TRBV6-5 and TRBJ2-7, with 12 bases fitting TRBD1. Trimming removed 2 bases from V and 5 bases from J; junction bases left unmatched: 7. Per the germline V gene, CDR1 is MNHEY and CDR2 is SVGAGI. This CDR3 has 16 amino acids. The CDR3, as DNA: TGTGCCAGCAGTTACCGAGGGACAGGGGGCATCCACGAGCAGTACTTC. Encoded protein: CASSYRGTGGIHEQYF.

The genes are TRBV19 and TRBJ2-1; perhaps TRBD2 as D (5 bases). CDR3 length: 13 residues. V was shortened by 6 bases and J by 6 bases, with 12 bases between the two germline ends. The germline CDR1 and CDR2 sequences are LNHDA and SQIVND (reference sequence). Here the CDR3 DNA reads TGTGCCAGTAGACTAGGCGGAGGCAATGAGCAGTTCTTC. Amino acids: CASRLGGGNEQFF.

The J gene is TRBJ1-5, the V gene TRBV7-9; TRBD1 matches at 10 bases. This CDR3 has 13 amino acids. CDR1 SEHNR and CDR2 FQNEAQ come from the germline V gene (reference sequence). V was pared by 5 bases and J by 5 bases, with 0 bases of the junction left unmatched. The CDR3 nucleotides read TGTGCCAGCAGCGGGACAGGGGATCAGCCCCAGCATTTT. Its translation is CASSGTGDQPQHF.

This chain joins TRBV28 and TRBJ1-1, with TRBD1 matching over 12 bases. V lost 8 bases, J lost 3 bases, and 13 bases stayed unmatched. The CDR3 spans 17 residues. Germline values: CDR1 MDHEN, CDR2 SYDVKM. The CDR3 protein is CASPPPGQGARYTEAFF. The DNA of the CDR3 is TGTGCCAGCCCCCCGCCGGGACAGGGGGCGAGATACACTGAAGCTTTCTTT.

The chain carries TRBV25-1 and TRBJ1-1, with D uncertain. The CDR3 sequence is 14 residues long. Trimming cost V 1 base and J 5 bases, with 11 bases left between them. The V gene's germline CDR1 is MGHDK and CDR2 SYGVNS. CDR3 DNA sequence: TGTGCCAGCAGTGAATCCTCGGGGAGGACTGAAGCTTTCTTT. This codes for CASSESSGRTEAFF.

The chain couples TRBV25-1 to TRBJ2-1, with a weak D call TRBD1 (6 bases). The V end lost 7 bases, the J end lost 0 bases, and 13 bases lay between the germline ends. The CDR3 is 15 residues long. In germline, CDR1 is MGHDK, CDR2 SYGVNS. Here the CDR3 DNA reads TGTGCCAGCAACTCCGACAGGAGCTCCTACAATGAGCAGTTCTTC. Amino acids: CASNSDRSSYNEQFF.

The CDR3 spells CAWSPQGRGIAEAFF. For the CDR3, the DNA is TGTGCCTGGAGTCCACAGGGAAGGGGTATCGCTGAAGCTTTCTTT. This sequence joins TRBV30 and TRBJ1-1; TRBD1 is a possible D gene (6 bases). Trimming took off 2 bases at V and 6 bases at J, with 19 bases between the two ends. Germline CDR1 and CDR2: GTSNPN and SVGIG (reference sequence). The CDR3 runs to 15 residues. Full variable domain (rest looked up from reference TRBV30 and TRBJ1-1): SQTIHQWPATLVQPVGSPLSLECTVEGTSNPNLYWYRQAAGRGLQLLFYSVGIGQISSEVPQNLSASRPQDRQFILSSKKLLLSDSGFYLCAWSPQGRGIAEAFFGQGTRLTVV.

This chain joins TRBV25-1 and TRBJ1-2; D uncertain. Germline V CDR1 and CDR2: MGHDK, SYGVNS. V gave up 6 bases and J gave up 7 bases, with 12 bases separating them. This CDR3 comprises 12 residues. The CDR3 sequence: CASSSGWVGYTF. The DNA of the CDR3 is TGTGCCAGCAGCTCAGGATGGGTTGGCTACACCTTC.

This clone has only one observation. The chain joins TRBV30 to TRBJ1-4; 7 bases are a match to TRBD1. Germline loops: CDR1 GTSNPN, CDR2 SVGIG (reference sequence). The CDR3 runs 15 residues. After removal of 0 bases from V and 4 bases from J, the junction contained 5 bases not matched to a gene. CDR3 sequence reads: CAWSVLGQFNEKLFF. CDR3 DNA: TGTGCCTGGAGTGTACTGGGACAGTTTAATGAAAAACTGTTTTTT.